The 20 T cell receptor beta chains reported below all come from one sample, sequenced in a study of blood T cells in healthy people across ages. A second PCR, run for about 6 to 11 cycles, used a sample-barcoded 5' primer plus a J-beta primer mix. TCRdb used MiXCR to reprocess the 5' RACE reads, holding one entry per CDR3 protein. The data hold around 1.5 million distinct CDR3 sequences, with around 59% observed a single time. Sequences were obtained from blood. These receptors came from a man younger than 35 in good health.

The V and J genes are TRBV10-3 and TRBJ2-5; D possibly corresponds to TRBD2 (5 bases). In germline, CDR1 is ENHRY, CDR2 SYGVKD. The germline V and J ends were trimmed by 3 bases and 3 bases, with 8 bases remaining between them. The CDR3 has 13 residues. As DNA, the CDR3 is TGTGCCATCAGTGACGTCGGGGAAGAGACCCAGTACTTC. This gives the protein CAISDVGEETQYF.

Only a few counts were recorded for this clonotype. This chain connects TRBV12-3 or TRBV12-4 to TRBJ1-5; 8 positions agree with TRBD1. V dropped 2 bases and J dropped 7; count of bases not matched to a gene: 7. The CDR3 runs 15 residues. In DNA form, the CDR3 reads TGTGCCAGCAGTTTATGGACAGGGACTGGCCAGCCCCAGCATTTT. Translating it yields CASSLWTGTGQPQHF.

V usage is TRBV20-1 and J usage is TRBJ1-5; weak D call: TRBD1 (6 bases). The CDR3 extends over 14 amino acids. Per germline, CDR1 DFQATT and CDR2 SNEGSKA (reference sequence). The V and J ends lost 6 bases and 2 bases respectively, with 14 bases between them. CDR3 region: CSARRGAGNQPQHF. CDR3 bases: TGCAGTGCGAGACGGGGGGCTGGCAATCAGCCCCAGCATTTT.

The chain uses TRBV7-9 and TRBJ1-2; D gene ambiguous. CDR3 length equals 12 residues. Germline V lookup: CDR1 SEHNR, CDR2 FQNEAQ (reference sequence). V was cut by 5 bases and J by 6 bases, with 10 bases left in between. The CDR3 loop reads CASSQRTDGYTF. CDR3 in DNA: TGTGCCAGCAGCCAAAGGACTGATGGCTACACCTTC.

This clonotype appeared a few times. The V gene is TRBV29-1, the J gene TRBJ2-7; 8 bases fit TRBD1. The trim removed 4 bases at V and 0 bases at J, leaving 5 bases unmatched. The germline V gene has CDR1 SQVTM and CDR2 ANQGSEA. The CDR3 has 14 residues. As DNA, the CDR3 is TGCAGCGTTGGAAGGACAGGGAGCTCCTACGAGCAGTACTTC. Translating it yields CSVGRTGSSYEQYF.

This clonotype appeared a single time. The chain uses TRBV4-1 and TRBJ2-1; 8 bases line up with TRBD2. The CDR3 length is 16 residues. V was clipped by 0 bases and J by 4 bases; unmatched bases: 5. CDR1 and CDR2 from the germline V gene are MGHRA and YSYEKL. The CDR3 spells CASSQDAGLVYNEQFF. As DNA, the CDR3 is TGCGCCAGCAGCCAAGATGCGGGACTAGTGTACAATGAGCAGTTCTTC.

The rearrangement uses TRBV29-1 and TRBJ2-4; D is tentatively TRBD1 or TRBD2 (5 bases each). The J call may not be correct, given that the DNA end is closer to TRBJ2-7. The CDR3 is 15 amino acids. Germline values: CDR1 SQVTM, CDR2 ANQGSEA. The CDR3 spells CSVPPEGISSYEQYF. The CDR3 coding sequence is TGCAGCGTGCCTCCCGAGGGGATTTCTTCCTACGAGCAGTACTTC.

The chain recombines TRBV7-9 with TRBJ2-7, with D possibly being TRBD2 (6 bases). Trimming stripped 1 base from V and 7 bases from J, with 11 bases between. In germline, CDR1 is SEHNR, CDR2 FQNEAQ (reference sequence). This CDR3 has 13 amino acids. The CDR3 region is CASSLEPGEEQYF. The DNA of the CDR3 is TGTGCCAGCAGCTTAGAACCGGGGGAAGAGCAGTACTTC.

The CDR3 reads CASSLGGLAGPSSYNEQFF. As DNA, the CDR3 is TGCGCCAGCAGCTTGGGAGGACTAGCGGGTCCCAGCTCCTACAATGAGCAGTTCTTC. V is TRBV5-1 and J is TRBJ2-1, with 11 bases identical to TRBD2. The CDR3 covers 19 residues. The germline CDR1 and CDR2 sequences are SGHRS and YFSETQ. After removal of 0 bases from V and 0 bases from J, the junction contained 8 bases not matched to a gene.

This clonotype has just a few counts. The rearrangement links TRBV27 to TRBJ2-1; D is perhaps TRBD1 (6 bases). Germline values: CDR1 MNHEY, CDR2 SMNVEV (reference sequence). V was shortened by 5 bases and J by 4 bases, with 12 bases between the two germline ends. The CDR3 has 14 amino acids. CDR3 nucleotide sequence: TGTGCCAGCAGTACGGGGACATCTTACAATGAGCAGTTCTTC. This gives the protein CASSTGTSYNEQFF.

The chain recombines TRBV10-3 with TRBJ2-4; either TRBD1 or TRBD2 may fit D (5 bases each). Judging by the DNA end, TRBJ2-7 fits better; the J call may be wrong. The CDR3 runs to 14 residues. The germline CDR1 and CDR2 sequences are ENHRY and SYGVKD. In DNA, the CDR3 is TGTGCCATCAGTGAGCCGGGACGGGACCCCGAGCAGTACTTC. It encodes CAISEPGRDPEQYF.

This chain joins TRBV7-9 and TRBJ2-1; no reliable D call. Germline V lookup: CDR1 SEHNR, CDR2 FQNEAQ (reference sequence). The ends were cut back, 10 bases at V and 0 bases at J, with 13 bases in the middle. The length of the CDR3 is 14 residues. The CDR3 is CANAALSSYNEQFF. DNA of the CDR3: TGTGCCAACGCGGCCCTGAGCTCCTACAATGAGCAGTTCTTC.

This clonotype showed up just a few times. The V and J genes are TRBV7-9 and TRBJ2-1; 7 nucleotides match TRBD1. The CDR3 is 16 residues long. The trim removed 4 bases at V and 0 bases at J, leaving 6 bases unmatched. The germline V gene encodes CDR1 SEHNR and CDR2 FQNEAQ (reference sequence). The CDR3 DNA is TGTGCCAGCAGCTCTTCGGACAGGAGCTCCTACAATGAGCAGTTCTTC. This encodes CASSSSDRSSYNEQFF.

The CDR3 bases are TGCAGCGTTGTGTGGCAGGGAAATTTAGAGACCCAGTACTTC. Translated, it gives CSVVWQGNLETQYF. The rearrangement links TRBV29-1 to TRBJ2-5; tentatively, D is TRBD1 (5 bases). This CDR3 comprises 14 residues. V was clipped by 4 bases and J by 4 bases, with 16 bases between them. Germline V gives CDR1 SQVTM, CDR2 ANQGSEA.

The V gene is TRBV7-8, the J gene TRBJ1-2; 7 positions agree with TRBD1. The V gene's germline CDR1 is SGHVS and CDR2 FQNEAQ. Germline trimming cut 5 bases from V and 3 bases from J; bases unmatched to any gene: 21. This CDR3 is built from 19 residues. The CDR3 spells CASSTRIPSSSGGDYGYTF. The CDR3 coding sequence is TGTGCCAGCAGCACCAGAATTCCCAGCTCGTCAGGGGGGGACTATGGCTACACCTTC.

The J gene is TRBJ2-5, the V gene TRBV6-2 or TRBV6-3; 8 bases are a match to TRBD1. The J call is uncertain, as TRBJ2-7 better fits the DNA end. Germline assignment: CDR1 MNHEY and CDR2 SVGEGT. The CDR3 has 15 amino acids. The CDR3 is CASSYLTDRVSEQYF. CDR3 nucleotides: TGTGCCAGCAGTTATCTTACGGACAGGGTTAGCGAGCAGTACTTC.

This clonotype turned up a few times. DNA for the CDR3: TGTGCCAGCAGCCAAGTGAAGACGTCCGAATACGAGCAGTACTTC. It translates to CASSQVKTSEYEQYF. V gene TRBV4-2 combines with J gene TRBJ2-7, with no clear D. V was pared by 1 base and J by 4 bases, with 14 bases between. CDR1 is LGHNA, CDR2 YNFKEQ, per germline. This CDR3 is built from 15 residues.

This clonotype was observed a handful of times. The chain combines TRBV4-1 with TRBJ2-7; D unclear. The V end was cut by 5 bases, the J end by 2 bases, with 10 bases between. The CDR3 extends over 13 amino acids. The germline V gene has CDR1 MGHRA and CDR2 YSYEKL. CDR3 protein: CASSVDGTYEQYF. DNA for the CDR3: TGCGCCAGCAGCGTGGACGGAACCTACGAGCAGTACTTC.

CDR3 nucleotides: TGTGCCAGCAGTTTCCGGGACAGGGGAGGCGAGCAGTACTTC. This encodes CASSFRDRGGEQYF. The genes are TRBV27 and TRBJ2-7, with 10 bases fitting TRBD1. In germline, CDR1 is MNHEY, CDR2 SMNVEV (reference sequence). Losses at the gene ends were 3 bases for V and 6 bases for J; bases not matched to a gene: 5. CDR3 size: 14 residues.

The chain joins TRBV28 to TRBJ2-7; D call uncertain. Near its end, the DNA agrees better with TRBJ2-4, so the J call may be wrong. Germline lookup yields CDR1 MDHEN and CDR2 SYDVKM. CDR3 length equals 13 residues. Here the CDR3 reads CASNQEWEGIQYF. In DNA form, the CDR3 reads TGTGCCAGCAACCAGGAGTGGGAAGGCATTCAGTACTTC.